The 22 T cell receptor beta chains below were found in one sample sequenced in a study of identical twins. TCRdb re-called the 5' RACE reads through MiXCR, storing one row per CDR3 protein. The sample lists 700,000 or so distinct CDR3 sequences, around 20% seen once, with 4% to 5.5% in the top ten. These data are also associated with another study on T cells expressing NK-cell markers.

The specimen was PBMCs. The receptors derive from a woman aged 18-35 years in good health.

This clonotype turned up a few times. The chain joins TRBV20-1 to TRBJ2-1; 9 bases are shared with TRBD1. This CDR3 region has 13 residues. Germline V CDR1 and CDR2: DFQATT, SNEGSKA (reference sequence). CDR3 sequence reads: CTSARDRDNEQFF. The CDR3 nucleotides are TGCACAAGTGCGAGGGACAGGGACAATGAGCAGTTCTTC.

The rearrangement links TRBV24-1 to TRBJ2-3, with 11 nucleotides matching TRBD2. Germline loops: CDR1 KGHDR, CDR2 SFDVKD. V lost 3 bases and J lost 5; bases outside the gene matches: 3. The length of the CDR3 is 15 residues. The CDR3 region is CATSDAGTSGDTQYF. CDR3 in DNA: TGTGCCACCAGTGATGCCGGGACTAGCGGAGATACGCAGTATTTT.

This clonotype was observed at least ten times. The rearrangement uses TRBV20-1 and TRBJ2-3, with 11 bases aligning to TRBD2. Trimming at V came to 6 bases and at J to 6 bases, leaving 11 bases not matched to a gene. CDR3 size: 15 residues. The germline CDR1 and CDR2 sequences are DFQATT and SNEGSKA (reference sequence). CDR3 sequence: CSADLLAGGRDTQYF. The CDR3 DNA reads as TGCAGTGCCGACCTCCTAGCGGGGGGTCGGGATACGCAGTATTTT.

The chain joins TRBV7-9 to TRBJ2-1; no clear D. V was shortened by 9 bases and J by 8 bases, with 17 bases between the two germline ends. CDR3 length: 13 residues. The germline CDR1 and CDR2 sequences are SEHNR and FQNEAQ (reference sequence). For the CDR3, the DNA is TGTGCCAGTCAGGATAGATATTCCCATGAGCAGTTCTTC. Translation: CASQDRYSHEQFF. Together with reference TRBV7-9 and TRBJ2-1, the CDR3 gives the full variable domain: DTGVSQNPRHKITKRGQNVTFRCDPISEHNRLYWYRQTLGQGPEFLTYFQNEAQLEKSRLLSDRFSAERPKGSFSTLEIQRTEQGDSAMYLCASQDRYSHEQFFGPGTRLTVL.

This clonotype has ten or more counts. The V call is TRBV3-1, the J call TRBJ2-5; no clear D. The length of the CDR3 is 11 residues. Per germline, CDR1 LGHDT and CDR2 YNNKEL (reference sequence). V was cut by 1 base and J by 5 bases, with 2 bases left in between. DNA for the CDR3: TGTGCCAGCAGCCAAGTGGAGACCCAGTACTTC. Its translation is CASSQVETQYF.

This clonotype was counted ten times or more. The chain combines TRBV25-1 with TRBJ2-7, with a weak D call TRBD2 (6 bases). With 3 bases removed from V and 3 bases from J, the gap between germline ends came to 9 bases. This CDR3 spans 13 amino acids. Germline V gene sequence: CDR1 MGHDK, CDR2 SYGVNS. This CDR3 reads CASSDAGFYEQYF. The DNA of the CDR3 is TGTGCCAGCAGTGATGCGGGATTCTACGAGCAGTACTTC.

The chain couples TRBV7-9 to TRBJ1-6, with D hard to call. Germline V gene data show CDR1 as SEHNR and CDR2 as FQNEAQ (reference sequence). This CDR3 region has 14 residues. V shed 1 base and J shed 8 bases, with 9 bases lying between them. The CDR3 loop is CASSLVPKDSPLHF. CDR3 bases: TGTGCCAGCAGCTTAGTCCCCAAGGATTCACCCCTCCACTTT.

This clonotype was seen repeatedly, ten times or more. J is TRBJ1-1 and V is TRBV12-3 or TRBV12-4; 7 positions match TRBD1. The ends lost 6 bases at V and 3 bases at J; junction bases unmatched: 4. This CDR3 has 13 residues. The CDR3 nucleotides are TGTGCCAGCAGCTCTCAGGGGGACACTGAAGCTTTCTTT. It translates to CASSSQGDTEAFF.

This clonotype was seen a handful of times. This chain joins TRBV18 and TRBJ2-7, with D possibly TRBD1 on 5 matching bases. Trimming took 2 bases from V and 6 from J, leaving 14 bases between them. CDR3 size: 14 residues. The V gene's germline CDR1 is KGHSH and CDR2 LQKENI. Here the CDR3 reads CASSPTGFNAEQYF. Written as DNA, the CDR3 is TGTGCCAGCTCACCAACAGGATTCAACGCCGAGCAGTACTTC. Supplemented by reference TRBV18 and TRBJ2-7, the full variable domain reads NAGVMQNPRHLVRRRGQEARLRCSPMKGHSHVYWYRQLPEEGLKFMVYLQKENIIDESGMPKERFSAEFPKEGPSILRIQQVVRGDSAAYFCASSPTGFNAEQYFGPGTRLTVT.

This clonotype occurred many times. V gene TRBV6-5 combines with J gene TRBJ2-1; the D gene is possibly TRBD1 (6 bases). The germline V and J ends were trimmed by 8 bases and 0 bases, with 23 bases remaining between them. The CDR3 is 18 amino acids. Per germline, CDR1 MNHEY and CDR2 SVGAGI. CDR3 sequence reads: CASYPRGGLHSSYNEQFF. CDR3 nucleotide sequence: TGTGCCAGCTACCCCAGGGGTGGTCTCCATTCCTCCTACAATGAGCAGTTCTTC.

This clonotype was seen repeatedly, ten times or more. DNA of the CDR3: TGCGCCAGCAGCTGGAATCGGGACAGCGTCTACGAGCAGTACTTC. Translation gives CASSWNRDSVYEQYF. This chain links TRBV5-1 with TRBJ2-7; 7 bases match TRBD1. Per germline, CDR1 SGHRS and CDR2 YFSETQ. V trimming: 3 bases; J trimming: 3 bases; junction bases outside the gene matches: 9. The CDR3 is made up of 15 amino acids.

V gene TRBV10-3 combines with J gene TRBJ2-3; D possibly corresponds to TRBD2 (6 bases). This CDR3 contains 15 residues. In germline, CDR1 is ENHRY, CDR2 SYGVKD. Trimming shortened V by 0 bases and J by 2 bases, and 9 bases separated the two germline ends. The CDR3 coding sequence is TGTGCCATCAGTGAGTCGGGACTCTTCACAGATACGCAGTATTTT. Protein sequence: CAISESGLFTDTQYF.

The chain joins TRBV10-3 to TRBJ2-2, with D perhaps TRBD2 (6 bases). V lost 11 bases and J lost 5, with 18 bases in between. CDR3 length equals 14 residues. The germline V gene encodes CDR1 ENHRY and CDR2 SYGVKD. CDR3 in DNA: TGTGCCGTAGCGGATAGTCTCATAACCGGGGAGCTGTTTTTT. Translation gives CAVADSLITGELFF.

As concerns this clonotype: A much larger clone lies a single base off, so this may be a read error. This chain connects TRBV7-9 to TRBJ2-1; the match to TRBD2 covers 7 bases. V was clipped by 0 bases and J by 5 bases; unmatched bases: 1. Germline CDR1 is SEHNR and CDR2 is FQNEAQ (reference sequence). This CDR3 has 14 residues. The CDR3 loop reads CASSLAGGDNEQFF. CDR3 sequence (DNA): TGTGCCAGCAGCTTAGCGGGGGGGGACAATGAGCAGTTCTTC.

This clonotype has only a few counts. The CDR3 spells CASSVASGTGEAFF. CDR3 sequence (DNA): TGTGCCAGCAGCGTAGCTTCCGGGACAGGTGAAGCTTTCTTT. The chain couples TRBV9 to TRBJ1-1, with 8 bases matching TRBD1. The germline gives CDR1 SGDLS, CDR2 YYNGEE. J was trimmed by 7 bases and V by 0 bases; bases with no gene match: 5. The CDR3 is 14 amino acids.

V gene TRBV20-1 combines with J gene TRBJ2-5, with D uncertain. The V and J ends lost 8 bases and 5 bases respectively, with 24 bases between them. The CDR3 is made up of 15 amino acids. Germline CDR1 reads DFQATT; CDR2 reads SNEGSKA (reference sequence). CDR3 nucleotide sequence: TGCAGTTTCCGGCCGAACTCGGGTACCGGTGAGACCCAGTACTTC. Protein: CSFRPNSGTGETQYF.

This sequence joins TRBV20-1 and TRBJ2-3, with 7 bases lining up with TRBD1. J gave up 1 base and V 6 bases, and 7 bases lay outside the gene matches. The germline CDR1 and CDR2 sequences are DFQATT and SNEGSKA (reference sequence). This CDR3 comprises 14 residues. CDR3 in DNA: TGCAGTGCGCATGACAGGGTCGGCACAGATACGCAGTATTTT. This sequence encodes CSAHDRVGTDTQYF.

This clonotype was observed many times. This chain links TRBV12-3 or TRBV12-4 with TRBJ2-7; D gene ambiguous. The CDR3 is 12 residues long. Between the trimmed V and J ends, which lost 1 base and 7 bases, there was a span of 8 bases. The CDR3 nucleotides are TGTGCCAGCAGTTTAGTGGAGACTGAGCAGTACTTC. It translates to CASSLVETEQYF.

This clonotype occurred many times. This sequence joins TRBV20-1 and TRBJ1-1, with D possibly TRBD1 on 6 matching bases. The CDR3 runs 14 residues. The germline CDR1 and CDR2 sequences are DFQATT and SNEGSKA (reference sequence). Trimming took 2 bases from V and 1 from J, leaving 11 bases between them. The CDR3 loop reads CSARSGGPNTEAFF. CDR3 coding DNA: TGCAGTGCTAGATCCGGGGGCCCGAACACTGAAGCTTTCTTT.

This clonotype was seen a handful of times. The chain is built from TRBV12-3 or TRBV12-4 and TRBJ1-3; D gene ambiguous. Trimming cost V 4 bases and J 4 bases, with 11 bases left between them. The CDR3 is made up of 14 amino acids. Here the CDR3 DNA reads TGTGCCAGCAGTTCCTCGGGAAGAGGAAACACCATATATTTT. Its protein product is CASSSSGRGNTIYF.

The V and J genes are TRBV12-3 or TRBV12-4 and TRBJ2-1; no firm D call. Between the trimmed V and J ends, which lost 5 bases and 6 bases, there was a span of 8 bases. The CDR3 is 12 amino acids. This CDR3 is CASSPRTNEQFF. CDR3 nucleotide sequence: TGTGCCAGCAGTCCCCGAACCAATGAGCAGTTCTTC.

This clonotype was recorded a few times. The chain is built from TRBV7-9 and TRBJ2-1; D remains ambiguous. V lost 5 bases and J 4 bases, leaving 6 bases between the germline ends. CDR1 and CDR2 from the germline V gene are SEHNR and FQNEAQ (reference sequence). The CDR3 covers 12 residues. The CDR3 spells CASSVEYNEQFF. In nucleotides, the CDR3 is TGTGCCAGCAGCGTAGAATACAATGAGCAGTTCTTC.